This entry is about one TCR beta chain. Vbeta (60) and Jbeta (13) primers were used in the PCR. The assay was immunoSEQ multiplex PCR, and TCRdb's table has in-frame clones only and misses some. Counted here are about 170,000 clones, 75% to 90% occurring once; the ten biggest clones make up 2.3%. This record comes from a study of cytomegalovirus exposure and HLA in healthy donors. The CDR3 sequence is 16 residues long. CDR1 is SEHNR and CDR2 is FQNEAQ in the germline V gene (reference sequence). V lost 5 bases to trimming and J lost 2 bases, with 18 bases between them. This chain links TRBV7-9 with TRBJ2-5; D is uncertain. The receptor comes from a male donor in good health and CMV-seronegative. Sequencing input: PBMCs. CDR3 sequence (DNA): TGTGCCAGCAGCAATAGTTTATCGCGGAAGCAAGAGACCCAGTACTTC. This gives the protein CASSNSLSRKQETQYF.